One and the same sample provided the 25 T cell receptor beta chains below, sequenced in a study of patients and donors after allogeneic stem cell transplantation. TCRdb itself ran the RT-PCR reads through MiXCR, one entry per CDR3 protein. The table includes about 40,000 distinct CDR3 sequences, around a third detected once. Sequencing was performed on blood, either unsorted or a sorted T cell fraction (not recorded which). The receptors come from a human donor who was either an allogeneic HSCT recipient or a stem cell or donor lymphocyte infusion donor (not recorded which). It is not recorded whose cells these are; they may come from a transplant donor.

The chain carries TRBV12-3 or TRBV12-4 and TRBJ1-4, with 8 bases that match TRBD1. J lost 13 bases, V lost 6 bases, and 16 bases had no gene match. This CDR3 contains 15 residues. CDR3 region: CASRYSDRVEGGLFF. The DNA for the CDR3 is TGTGCCAGCAGGTACTCGGACAGGGTTGAAGGTGGACTGTTTTTT.

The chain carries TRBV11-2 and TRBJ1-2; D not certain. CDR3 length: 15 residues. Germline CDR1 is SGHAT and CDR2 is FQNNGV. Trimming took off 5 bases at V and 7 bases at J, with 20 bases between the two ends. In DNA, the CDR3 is TGTGCCAGCAGCCAAATCCCACAGAGAATGGCTGGCTACACCTTC. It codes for CASSQIPQRMAGYTF.

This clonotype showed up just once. This CDR3 is CASSPGLPYSYNEQFF. The DNA of the CDR3 is TGTGCCAGTAGCCCGGGACTACCCTACTCCTACAATGAGCAGTTCTTC. V is TRBV19 and J is TRBJ2-1, with 7 bases matching TRBD2. There are 16 residues in the CDR3. Germline CDR1 is LNHDA and CDR2 is SQIVND (reference sequence). V lost 6 bases and J lost 0; bases outside the gene matches: 8.

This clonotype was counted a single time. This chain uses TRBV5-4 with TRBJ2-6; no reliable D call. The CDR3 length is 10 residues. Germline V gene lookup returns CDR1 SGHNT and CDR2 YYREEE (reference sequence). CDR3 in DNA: TGTATCTCTGGGGCCAACGTCCTGACTTTC. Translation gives CISGANVLTF.

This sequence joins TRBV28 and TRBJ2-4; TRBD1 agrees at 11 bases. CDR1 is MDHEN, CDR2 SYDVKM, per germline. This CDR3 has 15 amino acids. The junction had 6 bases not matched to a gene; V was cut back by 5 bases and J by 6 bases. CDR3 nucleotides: TGTGCCAGCAGTACCCCGGACAGGGGGCGAAACATTCAGTACTTC. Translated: CASSTPDRGRNIQYF.

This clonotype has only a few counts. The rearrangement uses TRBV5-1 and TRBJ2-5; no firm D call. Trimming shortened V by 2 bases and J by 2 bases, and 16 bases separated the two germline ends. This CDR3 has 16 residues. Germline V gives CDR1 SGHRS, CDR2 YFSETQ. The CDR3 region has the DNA TGCGCCAGCAGCTTTCGGCAGGACCACCTTCAAGAGACCCAGTACTTC. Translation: CASSFRQDHLQETQYF.

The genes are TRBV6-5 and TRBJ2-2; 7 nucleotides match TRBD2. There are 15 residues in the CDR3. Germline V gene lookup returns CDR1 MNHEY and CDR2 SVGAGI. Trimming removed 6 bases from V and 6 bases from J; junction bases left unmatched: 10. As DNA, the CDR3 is TGTGCCAGCAGCCAGTCCCGGGGGGAGGCCGGGGAGCTGTTTTTT. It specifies CASSQSRGEAGELFF.

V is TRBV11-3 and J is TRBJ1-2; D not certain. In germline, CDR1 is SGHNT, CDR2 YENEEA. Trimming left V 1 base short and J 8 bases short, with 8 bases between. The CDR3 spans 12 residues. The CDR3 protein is CASSLGQEGYTF. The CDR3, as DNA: TGTGCCAGCAGCTTAGGACAAGAAGGCTACACCTTC.

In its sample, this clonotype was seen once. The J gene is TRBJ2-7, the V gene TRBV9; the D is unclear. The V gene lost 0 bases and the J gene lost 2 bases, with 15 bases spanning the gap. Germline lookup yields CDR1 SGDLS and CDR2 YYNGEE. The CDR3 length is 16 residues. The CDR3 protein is CASSVEESSVPYEQYF. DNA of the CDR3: TGTGCCAGCAGCGTAGAGGAGTCGAGCGTTCCCTACGAGCAGTACTTC.

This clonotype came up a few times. DNA for the CDR3: TGCGCCAGCAGCTTAGGACATAGCTCCTACAATGAGCAGTTCTTC. Its protein is CASSLGHSSYNEQFF. The V gene is TRBV5-1, the J gene TRBJ2-1, with D perhaps matching TRBD1 (5 bases). Germline V lookup: CDR1 SGHRS, CDR2 YFSETQ. The V and J ends lost 2 bases and 0 bases respectively, with 9 bases between them. The CDR3 length is 15 residues.

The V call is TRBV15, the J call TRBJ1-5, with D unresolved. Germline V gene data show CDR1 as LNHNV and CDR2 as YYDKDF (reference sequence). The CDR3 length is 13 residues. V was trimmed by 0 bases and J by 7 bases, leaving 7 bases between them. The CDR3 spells CATSRDPRQPQHF. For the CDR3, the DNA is TGTGCCACCAGCAGAGATCCCCGGCAGCCCCAGCATTTT.

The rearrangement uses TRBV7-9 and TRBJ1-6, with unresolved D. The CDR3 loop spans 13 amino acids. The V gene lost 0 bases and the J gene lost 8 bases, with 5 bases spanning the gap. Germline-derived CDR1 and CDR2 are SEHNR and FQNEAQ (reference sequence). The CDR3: CASSLALYSPLHF. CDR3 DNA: TGTGCCAGCAGCTTAGCGCTCTATTCACCCCTCCACTTT. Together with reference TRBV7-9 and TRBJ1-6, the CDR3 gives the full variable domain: DTGVSQNPRHKITKRGQNVTFRCDPISEHNRLYWYRQTLGQGPEFLTYFQNEAQLEKSRLLSDRFSAERPKGSFSTLEIQRTEQGDSAMYLCASSLALYSPLHFGNGTRLTVT.

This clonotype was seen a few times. CDR3 amino acids: CAISEVAGVDNEQFF. CDR3 nucleotide sequence: TGTGCCATCAGTGAGGTTGCGGGAGTGGACAATGAGCAGTTCTTC. The chain couples TRBV10-3 to TRBJ2-1; TRBD2 agrees at 7 bases. Germline V gives CDR1 ENHRY, CDR2 SYGVKD. The CDR3 loop spans 15 amino acids. V was clipped by 2 bases and J by 5 bases; unmatched bases: 6.

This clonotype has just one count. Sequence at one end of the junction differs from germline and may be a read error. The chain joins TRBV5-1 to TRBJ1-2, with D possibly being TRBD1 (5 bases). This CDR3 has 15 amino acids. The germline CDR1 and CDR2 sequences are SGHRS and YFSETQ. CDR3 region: CASSGEGTSNYGFTF. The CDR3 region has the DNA TGCGCCAGCAGCGGGGAGGGGACCTCTAACTATGGCTTCACCTTC. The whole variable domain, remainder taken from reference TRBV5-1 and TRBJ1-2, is KAGVTQTPRYLIKTRGQQVTLSCSPISGHRSVSWYQQTPGQGLQFLFEYFSETQRNKGNFPGRFSGRQFSNSRSEMNVSTLELGDSALYLCASSGEGTSNYGFTFGSGTRLTVV.

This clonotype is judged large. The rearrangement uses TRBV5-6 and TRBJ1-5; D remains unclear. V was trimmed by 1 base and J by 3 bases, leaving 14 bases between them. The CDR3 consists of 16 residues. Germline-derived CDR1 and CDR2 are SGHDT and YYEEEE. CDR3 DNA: TGTGCCAGCAGCTTGTATAAGGGAACGGCCAATCAGCCCCAGCATTTT. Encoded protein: CASSLYKGTANQPQHF. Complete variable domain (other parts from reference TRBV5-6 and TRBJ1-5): DAGVTQSPTHLIKTRGQQVTLRCSPKSGHDTVSWYQQALGQGPQFIFQYYEEEERQRGNFPDRFSGHQFPNYSSELNVNALLLGDSALYLCASSLYKGTANQPQHFGDGTRLSIL.

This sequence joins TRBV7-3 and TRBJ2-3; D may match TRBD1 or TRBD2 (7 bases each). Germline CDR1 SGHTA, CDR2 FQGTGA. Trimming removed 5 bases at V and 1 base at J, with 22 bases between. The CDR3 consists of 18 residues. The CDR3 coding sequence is TGTGCCAGCAGCACCCAGGGGGGGAGGCTAACCCGCACAGATACGCAGTATTTT. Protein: CASSTQGGRLTRTDTQYF. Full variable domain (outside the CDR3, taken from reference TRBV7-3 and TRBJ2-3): GAGVSQTPSNKVTEKGKYVELRCDPISGHTALYWYRQSLGQGPEFLIYFQGTGAADDSGLPNDRFFAVRPEGSVSTLKIQRTERGDSAVYLCASSTQGGRLTRTDTQYFGPGTRLTVL.

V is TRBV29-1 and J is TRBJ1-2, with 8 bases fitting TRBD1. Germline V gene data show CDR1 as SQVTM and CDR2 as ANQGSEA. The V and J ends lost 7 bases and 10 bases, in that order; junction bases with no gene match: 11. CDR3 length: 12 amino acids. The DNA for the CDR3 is TGCAGCGGACGACAGGGGATACATGACTACACCTTC. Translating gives CSGRQGIHDYTF.

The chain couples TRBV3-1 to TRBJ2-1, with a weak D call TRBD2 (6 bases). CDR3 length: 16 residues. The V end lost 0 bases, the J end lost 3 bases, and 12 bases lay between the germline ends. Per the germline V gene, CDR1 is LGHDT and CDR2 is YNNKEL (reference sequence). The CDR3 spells CASSQDGLLLYNEQFF. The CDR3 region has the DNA TGTGCCAGCAGCCAAGATGGACTACTACTCTACAATGAGCAGTTCTTC.

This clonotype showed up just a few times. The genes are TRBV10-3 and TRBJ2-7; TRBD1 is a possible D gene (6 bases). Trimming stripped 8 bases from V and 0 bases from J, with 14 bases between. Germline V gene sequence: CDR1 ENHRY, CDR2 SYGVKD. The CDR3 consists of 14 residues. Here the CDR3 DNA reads TGTGCCATCGGCGGTCAGGGGATCTCCTACGAGCAGTACTTC. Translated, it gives CAIGGQGISYEQYF.

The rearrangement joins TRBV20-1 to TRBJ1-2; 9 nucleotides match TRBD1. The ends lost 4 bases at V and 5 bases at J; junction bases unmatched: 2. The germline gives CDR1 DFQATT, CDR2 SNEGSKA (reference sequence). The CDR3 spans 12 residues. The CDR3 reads CSANDRGYGYTF. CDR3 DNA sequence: TGCAGTGCTAACGACAGGGGGTATGGCTACACCTTC.

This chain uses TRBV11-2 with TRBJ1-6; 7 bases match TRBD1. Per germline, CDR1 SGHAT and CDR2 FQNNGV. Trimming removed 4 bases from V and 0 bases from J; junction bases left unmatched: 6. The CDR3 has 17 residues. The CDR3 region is CASSSRTGNSYNSPLHF. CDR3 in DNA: TGTGCCAGCAGCTCTAGGACAGGCAACTCCTATAATTCACCCCTCCACTTT.

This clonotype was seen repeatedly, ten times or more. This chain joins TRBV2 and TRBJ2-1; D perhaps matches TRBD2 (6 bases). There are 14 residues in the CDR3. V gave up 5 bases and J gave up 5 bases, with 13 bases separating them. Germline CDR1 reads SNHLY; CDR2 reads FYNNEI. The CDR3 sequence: CASSRLEGHNEQFF. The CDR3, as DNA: TGTGCCAGCAGTCGCTTGGAGGGCCACAATGAGCAGTTCTTC.

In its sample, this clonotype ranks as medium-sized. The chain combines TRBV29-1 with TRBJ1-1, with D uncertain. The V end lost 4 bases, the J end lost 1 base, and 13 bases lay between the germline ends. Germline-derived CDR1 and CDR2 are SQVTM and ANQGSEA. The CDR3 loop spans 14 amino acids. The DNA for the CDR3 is TGCAGCGTTGTCACCCGGGTATGGAACACTGAAGCTTTCTTT. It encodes CSVVTRVWNTEAFF.

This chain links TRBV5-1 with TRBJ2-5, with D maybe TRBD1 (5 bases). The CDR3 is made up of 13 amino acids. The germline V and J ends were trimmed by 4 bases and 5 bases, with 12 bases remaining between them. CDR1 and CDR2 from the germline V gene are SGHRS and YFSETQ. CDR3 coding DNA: TGCGCCAGCAGCCCGCAGGGTACGGAGACCCAGTACTTC. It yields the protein CASSPQGTETQYF.

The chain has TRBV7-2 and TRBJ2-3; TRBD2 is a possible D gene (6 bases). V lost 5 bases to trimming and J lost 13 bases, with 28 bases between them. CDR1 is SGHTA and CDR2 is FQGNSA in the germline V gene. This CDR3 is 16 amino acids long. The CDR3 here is CASSPPGLAAPFAEYF. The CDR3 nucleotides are TGTGCCAGCAGCCCCCCGGGGTTAGCGGCCCCTTTTGCCGAGTATTTT.